This T cell receptor beta chain was recovered during a study of T-cell memory formation after mild COVID-19. 5'RACE, which relied on constant-segment primers, yielded TCR alpha and TCR beta cDNA libraries carrying sample barcodes and UMIs. TCRdb recomputed calls from the 5' RACE reads with MiXCR, one row per CDR3 protein. This sample has about 360,000 distinct CDR3 sequences, with about an eighth found just once. Germline V gene data show CDR1 as MNHEY and CDR2 as SVGAGI. Trimming stripped 2 bases from V and 3 bases from J, with 7 bases between. The CDR3 runs to 13 residues. The table lists this clonotype with a few counts.

The sample consisted of PBMCs or a T cell subset sorted from them (not recorded which). The TCR sequence derives from a man between 18 and 29 years old who had mild COVID-19 (a few samples of this study predate the infection). Cell type and time point are not known. V usage is TRBV6-5 and J usage is TRBJ2-5; D may be TRBD1 or TRBD2 (5 bases each). In DNA form, the CDR3 reads TGTGCCAGCAGTTACATGGGGGAAGAGACCCAGTACTTC. Protein product: CASSYMGEETQYF.